One sample yielded the 2 T cell receptor beta chains listed below, sequenced in a study of blood T cell repertoires in COVID-19. Repertoires were generated with immunoSEQ multiplex PCR, while TCRdb's copy carries only in-frame clones and drops some. The sample consists of 78,000 or so clones, roughly four fifths of them appearing once. Input material: peripheral blood. The origin of the receptors is a woman aged 55-69 years with acute or convalescent COVID-19.

The rearrangement uses TRBV11-2 and TRBJ2-2; perhaps TRBD1 as D (5 bases). Germline V CDR1 and CDR2: SGHAT, FQNNGV. The CDR3 spans 15 residues. V was shortened by 3 bases and J by 7 bases, with 15 bases between the two germline ends. This CDR3 reads CASSFSDILGGELFF. DNA of the CDR3: TGTGCCAGCAGCTTCTCGGACATTCTGGGCGGGGAGCTGTTTTTT.

The chain's CDR3 is CASRGLGALTGELFF. In DNA, the CDR3 is TGTGCCAGCAGGGGACTAGGGGCCCTCACCGGGGAGCTGTTTTTT. The chain has TRBV7-9 and TRBJ2-2; 8 bases are shared with TRBD2. V lost 6 bases and J lost 4; bases outside the gene matches: 7. Germline V CDR1 and CDR2: SEHNR, FQNEAQ (reference sequence). CDR3 length: 15 residues.